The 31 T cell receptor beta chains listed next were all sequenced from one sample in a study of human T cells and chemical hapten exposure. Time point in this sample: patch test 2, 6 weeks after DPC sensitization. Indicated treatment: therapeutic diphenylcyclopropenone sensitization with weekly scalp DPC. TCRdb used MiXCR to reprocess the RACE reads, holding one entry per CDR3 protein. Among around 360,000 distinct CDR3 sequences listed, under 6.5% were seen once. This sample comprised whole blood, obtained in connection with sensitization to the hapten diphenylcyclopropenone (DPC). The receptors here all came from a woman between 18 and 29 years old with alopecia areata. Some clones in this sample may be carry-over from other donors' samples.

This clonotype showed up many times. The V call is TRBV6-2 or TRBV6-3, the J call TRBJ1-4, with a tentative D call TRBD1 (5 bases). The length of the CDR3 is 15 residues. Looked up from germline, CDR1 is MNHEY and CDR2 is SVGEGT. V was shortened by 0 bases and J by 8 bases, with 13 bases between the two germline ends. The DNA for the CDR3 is TGTGCCAGCAGTTACTCGAGTAGGGACGAGGAAAAACTGTTTTTT. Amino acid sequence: CASSYSSRDEEKLFF.

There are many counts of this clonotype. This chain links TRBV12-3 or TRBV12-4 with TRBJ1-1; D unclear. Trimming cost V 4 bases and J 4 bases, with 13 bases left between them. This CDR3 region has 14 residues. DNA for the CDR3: TGTGCCAGCAGTTCTGGCCCTCTGACCACTGAAGCTTTCTTT. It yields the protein CASSSGPLTTEAFF.

CDR3 region: CASKITGGSGNTIYF. The CDR3 DNA reads TGTGCCAGCAAAATAACGGGAGGCTCTGGAAACACCATATATTTT. The rearrangement joins TRBV27 to TRBJ1-3, with D hard to call. The CDR3 spans 15 residues. CDR1 and CDR2 from the germline V gene are MNHEY and SMNVEV (reference sequence). Trimming pared 7 bases from V and 0 bases from J, leaving 13 bases between.

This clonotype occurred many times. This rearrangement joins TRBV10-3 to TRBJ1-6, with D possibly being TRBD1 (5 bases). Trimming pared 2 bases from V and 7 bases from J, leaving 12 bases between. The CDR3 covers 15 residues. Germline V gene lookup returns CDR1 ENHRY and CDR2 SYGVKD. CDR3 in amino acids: CAISEAGDLNSPLHF. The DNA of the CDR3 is TGTGCCATCAGTGAGGCTGGGGACCTGAATTCACCCCTCCACTTT.

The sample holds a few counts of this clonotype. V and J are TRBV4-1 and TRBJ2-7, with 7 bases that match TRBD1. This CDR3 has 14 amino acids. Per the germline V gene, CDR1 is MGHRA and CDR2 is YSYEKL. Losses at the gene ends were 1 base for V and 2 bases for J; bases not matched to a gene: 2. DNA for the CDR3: TGCGCCAGCAGCCAAGTAGGACAGGCCTACGAGCAGTACTTC. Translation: CASSQVGQAYEQYF.

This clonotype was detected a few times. The CDR3 is CASSPGGFVSNEQFF. The DNA of the CDR3 is TGTGCCAGCAGCCCCGGGGGGTTTGTAAGCAATGAGCAGTTCTTC. The chain uses TRBV7-2 and TRBJ2-1, with 7 bases that match TRBD2. CDR3 size: 15 residues. The V segment lost 5 bases and the J segment 6 bases; nucleotides outside the gene matches: 10. CDR1 is SGHTA and CDR2 is FQGNSA in the germline V gene.

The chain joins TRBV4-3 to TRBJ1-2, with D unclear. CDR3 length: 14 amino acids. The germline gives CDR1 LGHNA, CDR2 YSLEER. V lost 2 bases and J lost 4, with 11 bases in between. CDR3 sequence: CASSQTSEGYGYTF. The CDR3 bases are TGCGCCAGCAGCCAAACGTCAGAGGGCTATGGCTACACCTTC.

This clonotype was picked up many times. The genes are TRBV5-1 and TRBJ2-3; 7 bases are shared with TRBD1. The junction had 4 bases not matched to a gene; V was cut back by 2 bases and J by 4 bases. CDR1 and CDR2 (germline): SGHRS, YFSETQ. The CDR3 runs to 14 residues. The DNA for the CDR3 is TGCGCCAGCAGCTTAAGACAGGGCCCAGATACGCAGTATTTT. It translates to CASSLRQGPDTQYF.

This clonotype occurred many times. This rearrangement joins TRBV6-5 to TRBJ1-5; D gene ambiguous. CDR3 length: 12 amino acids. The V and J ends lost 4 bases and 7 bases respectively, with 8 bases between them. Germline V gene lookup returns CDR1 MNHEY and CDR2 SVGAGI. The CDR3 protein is CASSSMEQPQHF. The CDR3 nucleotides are TGTGCCAGCAGTTCGATGGAGCAGCCCCAGCATTTT.

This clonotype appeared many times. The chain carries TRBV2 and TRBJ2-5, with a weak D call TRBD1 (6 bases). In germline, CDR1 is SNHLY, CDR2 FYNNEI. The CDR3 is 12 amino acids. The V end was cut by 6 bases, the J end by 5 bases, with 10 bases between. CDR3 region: CASRTTGETQYF. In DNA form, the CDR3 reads TGTGCCAGCAGGACGACAGGCGAGACCCAGTACTTC.

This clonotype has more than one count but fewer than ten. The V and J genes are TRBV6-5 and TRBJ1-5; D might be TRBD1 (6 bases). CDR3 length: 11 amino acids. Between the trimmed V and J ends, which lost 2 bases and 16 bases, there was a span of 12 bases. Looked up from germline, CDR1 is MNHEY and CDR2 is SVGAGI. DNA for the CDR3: TGTGCCAGCAGTTACCGGGACATCGGTCATTTT. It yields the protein CASSYRDIGHF.

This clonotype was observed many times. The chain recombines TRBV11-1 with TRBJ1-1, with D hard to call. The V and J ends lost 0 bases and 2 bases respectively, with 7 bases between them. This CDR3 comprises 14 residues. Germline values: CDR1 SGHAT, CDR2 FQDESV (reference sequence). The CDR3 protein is CASSLARPNTEAFF. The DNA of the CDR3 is TGTGCCAGCAGCTTAGCGCGGCCTAACACTGAAGCTTTCTTT.

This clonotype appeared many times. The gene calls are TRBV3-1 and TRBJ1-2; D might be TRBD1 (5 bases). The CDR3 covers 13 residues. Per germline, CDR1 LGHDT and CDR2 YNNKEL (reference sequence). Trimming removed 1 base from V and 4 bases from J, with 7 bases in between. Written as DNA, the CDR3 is TGTGCCAGCAGCCAAGCCAGGGTCTATGGCTACACCTTC. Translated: CASSQARVYGYTF.

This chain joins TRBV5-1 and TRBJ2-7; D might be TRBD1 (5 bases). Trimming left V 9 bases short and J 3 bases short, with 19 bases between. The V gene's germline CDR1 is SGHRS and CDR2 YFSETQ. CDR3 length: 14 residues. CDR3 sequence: CATKMGQSSYEQYF. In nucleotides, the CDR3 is TGCGCCACCAAAATGGGGCAGTCCAGCTACGAGCAGTACTTC.

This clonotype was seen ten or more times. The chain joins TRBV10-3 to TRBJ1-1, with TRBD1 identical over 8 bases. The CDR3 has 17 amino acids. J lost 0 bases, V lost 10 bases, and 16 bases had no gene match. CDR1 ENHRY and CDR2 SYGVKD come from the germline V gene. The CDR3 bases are TGTGCCACCCGACAGGGGACGGGGCCAGGACTGAACACTGAAGCTTTCTTT. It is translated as CATRQGTGPGLNTEAFF.

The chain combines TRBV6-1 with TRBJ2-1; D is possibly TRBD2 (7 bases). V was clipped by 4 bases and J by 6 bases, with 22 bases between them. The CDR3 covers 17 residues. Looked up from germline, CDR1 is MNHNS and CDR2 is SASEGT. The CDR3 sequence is CASSARRGGDERNEQFF. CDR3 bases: TGTGCCAGCAGTGCCCGTAGGGGGGGGGACGAACGCAATGAGCAGTTCTTC.

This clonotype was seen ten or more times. CDR3 residues: CAISETRNTEAFF. In nucleotides, the CDR3 is TGTGCCATCAGTGAGACCAGAAACACTGAAGCTTTCTTT. This rearrangement joins TRBV10-3 to TRBJ1-1; D is unclear. CDR3 length: 13 amino acids. The V end was cut by 2 bases, the J end by 2 bases, with 6 bases between. Germline CDR1 ENHRY, CDR2 SYGVKD.

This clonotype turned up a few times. CDR3 coding DNA: TGTGCCAGCAGTTTTCAGGCAGGGAGCTCCTACGAGCAGTACTTC. Translation: CASSFQAGSSYEQYF. The chain employs TRBV12-3 or TRBV12-4 and TRBJ2-7; D is tentatively TRBD1 or TRBD2 (5 bases each). CDR3 size: 15 residues. Trimming stripped 3 bases from V and 0 bases from J, with 12 bases between.

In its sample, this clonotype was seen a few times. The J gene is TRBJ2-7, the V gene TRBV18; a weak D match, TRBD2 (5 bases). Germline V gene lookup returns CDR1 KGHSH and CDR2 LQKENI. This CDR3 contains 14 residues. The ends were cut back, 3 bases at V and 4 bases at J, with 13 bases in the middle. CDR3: CASSPRVELYEQYF. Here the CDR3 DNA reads TGTGCCAGCTCACCGAGGGTCGAGCTTTACGAGCAGTACTTC.

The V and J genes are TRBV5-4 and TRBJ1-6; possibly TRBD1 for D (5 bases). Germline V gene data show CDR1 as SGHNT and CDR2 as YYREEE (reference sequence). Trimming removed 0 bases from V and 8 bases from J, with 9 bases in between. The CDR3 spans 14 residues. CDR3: CASSLDRPDSPLHF. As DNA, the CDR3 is TGTGCCAGCAGCTTGGACAGGCCAGATTCACCCCTCCACTTT.

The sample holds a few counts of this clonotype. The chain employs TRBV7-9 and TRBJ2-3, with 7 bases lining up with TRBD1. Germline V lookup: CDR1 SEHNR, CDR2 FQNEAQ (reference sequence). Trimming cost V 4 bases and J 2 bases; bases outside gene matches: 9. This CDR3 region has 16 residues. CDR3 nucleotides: TGTGCCAGCAGCTCCGGGACAGAGGAACTCACAGATACGCAGTATTTT. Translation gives CASSSGTEELTDTQYF.

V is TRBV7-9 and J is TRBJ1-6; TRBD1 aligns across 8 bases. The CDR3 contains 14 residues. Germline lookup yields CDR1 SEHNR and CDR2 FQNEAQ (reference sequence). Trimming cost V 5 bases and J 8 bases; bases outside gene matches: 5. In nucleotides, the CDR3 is TGTGCCAGCAGCCCTTACAGGGGGGATTCACCCCTCCACTTT. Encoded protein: CASSPYRGDSPLHF.

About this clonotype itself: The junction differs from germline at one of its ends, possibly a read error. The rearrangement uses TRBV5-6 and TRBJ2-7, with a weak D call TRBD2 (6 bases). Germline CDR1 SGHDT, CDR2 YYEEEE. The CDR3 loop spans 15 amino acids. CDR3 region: CTSSLEGRVMYEQYF. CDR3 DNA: TGTACCAGCAGCTTGGAGGGCCGCGTAATGTACGAGCAGTACTTC.

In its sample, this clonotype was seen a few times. CDR3 in amino acids: CASSQSRRSLGYQPQHF. The DNA for the CDR3 is TGCGCCAGCAGTCAATCAAGACGGAGCCTAGGCTATCAGCCCCAGCATTTT. The chain combines TRBV23-1 with TRBJ1-5; D is undetermined. TRBV23-1 is an ORF, and what it does is uncertain. With 0 bases removed from V and 5 bases from J, the gap between germline ends came to 17 bases. This CDR3 contains 17 residues.

This CDR3 reads CSAAGQGVSYEQYF. The DNA of the CDR3 is TGCAGTGCCGCGGGACAGGGGGTTTCCTACGAGCAGTACTTC. The V and J genes are TRBV20-1 and TRBJ2-7; 11 positions agree with TRBD1. Germline V gives CDR1 DFQATT, CDR2 SNEGSKA (reference sequence). The trim removed 6 bases at V and 1 base at J, leaving 5 bases unmatched. The CDR3 contains 14 residues.

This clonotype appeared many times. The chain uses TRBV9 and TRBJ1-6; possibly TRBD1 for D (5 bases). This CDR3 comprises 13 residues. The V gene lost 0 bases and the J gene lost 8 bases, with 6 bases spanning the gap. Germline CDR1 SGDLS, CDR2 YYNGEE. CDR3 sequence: CASSVGGDSPLHF. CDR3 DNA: TGTGCCAGCAGCGTAGGGGGGGATTCACCCCTCCACTTT.

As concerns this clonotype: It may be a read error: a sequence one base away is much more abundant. CDR3 bases: TGCGCCAGCAGCCGGGGCGGGGAATACACAGATACGCAGTATTTT. The encoded protein is CASSRGGEYTDTQYF. The rearrangement links TRBV5-1 to TRBJ2-3; possibly TRBD2 for D (6 bases). The CDR3 length is 15 residues. Germline CDR1 SGHRS, CDR2 YFSETQ. V lost 4 bases and J lost 2, with 14 bases in between.

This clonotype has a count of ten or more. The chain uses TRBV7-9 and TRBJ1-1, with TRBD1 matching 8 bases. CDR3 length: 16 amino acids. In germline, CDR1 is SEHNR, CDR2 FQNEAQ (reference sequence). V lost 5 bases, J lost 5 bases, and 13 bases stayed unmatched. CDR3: CASSPPGTGGWTEAFF. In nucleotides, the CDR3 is TGTGCCAGCAGCCCCCCCGGGACAGGCGGATGGACTGAAGCTTTCTTT.

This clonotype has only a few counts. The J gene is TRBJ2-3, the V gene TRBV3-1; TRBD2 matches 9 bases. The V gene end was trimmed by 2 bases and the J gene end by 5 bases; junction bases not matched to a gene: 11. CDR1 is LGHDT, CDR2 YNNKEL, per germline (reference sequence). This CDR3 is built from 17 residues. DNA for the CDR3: TGTGCCAGCAGCCAAATCTCTCTTGCGGGGGGGGTAGATACGCAGTATTTT. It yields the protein CASSQISLAGGVDTQYF.

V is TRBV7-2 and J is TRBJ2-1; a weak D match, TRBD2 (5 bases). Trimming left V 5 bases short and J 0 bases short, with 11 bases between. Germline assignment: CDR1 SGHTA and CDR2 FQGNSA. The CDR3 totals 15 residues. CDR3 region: CASSISVSSYNEQFF. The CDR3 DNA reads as TGTGCCAGCAGCATTAGCGTAAGCTCCTACAATGAGCAGTTCTTC.

The CDR3 protein is CASNSGGGKNIQYF. The CDR3 DNA follows: TGTGCCAGCAATAGCGGGGGCGGCAAAAACATTCAGTACTTC. V gene TRBV7-2 combines with J gene TRBJ2-4; 9 bases line up with TRBD2. Per germline, CDR1 SGHTA and CDR2 FQGNSA. The CDR3 is 14 amino acids. V shed 7 bases, J shed 3 bases, and the junction held 4 bases outside the gene matches. Drawing the rest from reference TRBV7-2 and TRBJ2-4, the complete variable domain is GAGVSQSPSNKVTEKGKDVELRCDPISGHTALYWYRQSLGQGLEFLIYFQGNSAPDKSGLPSDRFSAERTGGSVSTLTIQRTQQEDSAVYLCASNSGGGKNIQYFGAGTRLSVL.